Below, one T cell receptor (beta chain) is given with its context. Sequencing used immunoSEQ multiplex PCR; TCRdb keeps in-frame clones, though not all of them. Of 65,000 to 95,000 clones in the sample, approximately 95% were seen once. These data are taken from a study of T cell changes during pregnancy in multiple sclerosis. Germline assignment: CDR1 MNHEY and CDR2 SVGAGI. This CDR3 region has 15 residues. Trimming stripped 7 bases from V and 0 bases from J, with 16 bases between. This sample comprised peripheral blood, obtained in the second trimester of pregnancy. This sequence originates from a female donor in good health, enrolled as a control in a pregnancy study. The chain has TRBV6-5 and TRBJ2-7; a weak D match, TRBD2 (6 bases). CDR3 nucleotide sequence: TGTGCCAGCACCCCGGCGGGGCAGGCCTCCTACGAGCAGTACTTC. Its translation is CASTPAGQASYEQYF.